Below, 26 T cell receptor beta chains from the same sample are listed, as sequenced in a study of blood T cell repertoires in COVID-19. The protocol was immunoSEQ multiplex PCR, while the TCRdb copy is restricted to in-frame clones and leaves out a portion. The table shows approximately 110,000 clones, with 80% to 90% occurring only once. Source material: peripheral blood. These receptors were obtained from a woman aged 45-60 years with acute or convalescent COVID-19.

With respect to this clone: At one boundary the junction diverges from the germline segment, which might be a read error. CDR3 residues: CASSFVAGGYNEQFF. CDR3 DNA sequence: TGTGCTAGCAGCTTCGTAGCGGGAGGCTACAATGAGCAGTTCTTC. The gene calls are TRBV7-7 and TRBJ2-1; 10 bases match TRBD2. This CDR3 region has 15 residues. CDR1 and CDR2 from the germline V gene are SSHAT and FNYEAQ (reference sequence).

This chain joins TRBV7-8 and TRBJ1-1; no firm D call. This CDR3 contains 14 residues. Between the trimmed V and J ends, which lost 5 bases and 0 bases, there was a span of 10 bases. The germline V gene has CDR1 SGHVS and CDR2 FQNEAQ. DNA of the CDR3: TGTGCCAGCAGCATACAGACAATGAACACTGAAGCTTTCTTT. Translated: CASSIQTMNTEAFF.

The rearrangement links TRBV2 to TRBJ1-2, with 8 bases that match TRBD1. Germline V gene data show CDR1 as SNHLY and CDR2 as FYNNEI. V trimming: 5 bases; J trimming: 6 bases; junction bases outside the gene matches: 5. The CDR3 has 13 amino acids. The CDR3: CASSYQGADGYTF. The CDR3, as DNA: TGTGCCAGCAGTTACCAGGGGGCTGATGGCTACACCTTC.

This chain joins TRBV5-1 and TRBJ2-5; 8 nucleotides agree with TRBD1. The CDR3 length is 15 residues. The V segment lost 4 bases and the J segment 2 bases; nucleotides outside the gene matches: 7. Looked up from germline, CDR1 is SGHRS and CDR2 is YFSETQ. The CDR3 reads CASSPGTGLQETQYF. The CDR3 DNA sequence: TGCGCCAGCAGCCCCGGGACAGGATTACAAGAGACCCAGTACTTC.

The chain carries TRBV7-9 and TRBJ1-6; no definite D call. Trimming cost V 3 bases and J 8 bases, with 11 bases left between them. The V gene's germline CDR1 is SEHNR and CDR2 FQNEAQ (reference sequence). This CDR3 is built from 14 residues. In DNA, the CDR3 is TGTGCCAGCAGCTTGGGAGAAGGATATTCACCCCTCCACTTT. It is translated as CASSLGEGYSPLHF.

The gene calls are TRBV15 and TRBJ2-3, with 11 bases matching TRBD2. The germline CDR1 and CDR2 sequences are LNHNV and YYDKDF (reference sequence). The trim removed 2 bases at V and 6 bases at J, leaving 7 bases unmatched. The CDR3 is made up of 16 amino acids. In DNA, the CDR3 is TGTGCCACCAGCAGACGTAGACTAGCGGGATCGGATACGCAGTATTTT. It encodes CATSRRRLAGSDTQYF. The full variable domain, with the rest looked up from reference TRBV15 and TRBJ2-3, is DAMVIQNPRYQVTQFGKPVTLSCSQTLNHNVMYWYQQKSSQAPKLLFHYYDKDFNNEADTPDNFQSRRPNTSFCFLDIRSPGLGDTAMYLCATSRRRLAGSDTQYFGPGTRLTVL.

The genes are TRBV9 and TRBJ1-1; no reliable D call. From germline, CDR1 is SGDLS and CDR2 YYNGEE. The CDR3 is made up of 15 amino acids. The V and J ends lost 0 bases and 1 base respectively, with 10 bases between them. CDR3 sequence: CASSVGGTKNTEAFF. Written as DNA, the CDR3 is TGTGCCAGCAGCGTAGGAGGCACAAAGAACACTGAAGCTTTCTTT.

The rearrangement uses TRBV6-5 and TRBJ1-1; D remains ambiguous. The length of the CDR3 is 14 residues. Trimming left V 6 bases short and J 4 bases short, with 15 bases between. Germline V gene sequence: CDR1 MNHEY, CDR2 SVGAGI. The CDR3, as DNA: TGTGCCAGCAGGAGAGGCCCCCAGACCACTGAAGCTTTCTTT. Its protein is CASRRGPQTTEAFF.

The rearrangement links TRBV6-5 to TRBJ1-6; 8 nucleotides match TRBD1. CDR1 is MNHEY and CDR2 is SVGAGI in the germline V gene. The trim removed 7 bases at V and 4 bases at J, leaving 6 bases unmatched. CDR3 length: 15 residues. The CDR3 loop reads CASMMDRVYNSPLHF. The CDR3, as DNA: TGTGCCAGCATGATGGACAGGGTGTATAATTCACCCCTCCACTTT.

The CDR3 bases are TGTGCCAGCAGTTTAACAGGGCCGGTACGAGCTTTCTTT. It translates to CASSLTGPVRAFF. The chain recombines TRBV12-3 or TRBV12-4 with TRBJ1-1; possible D gene TRBD1, 6 bases. The CDR3 loop spans 13 amino acids. V lost 2 bases and J lost 10, with 14 bases in between.

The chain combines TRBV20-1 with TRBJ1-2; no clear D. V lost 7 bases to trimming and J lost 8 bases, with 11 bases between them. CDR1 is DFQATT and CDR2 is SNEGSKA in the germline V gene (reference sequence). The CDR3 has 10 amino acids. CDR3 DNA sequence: TGCAGTGGCAAAAGAGGAGGCTACACCTTC. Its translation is CSGKRGGYTF.

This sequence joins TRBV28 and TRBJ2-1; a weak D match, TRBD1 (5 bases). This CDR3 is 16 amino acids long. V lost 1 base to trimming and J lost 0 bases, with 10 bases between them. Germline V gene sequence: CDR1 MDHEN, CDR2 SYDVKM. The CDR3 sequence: CASSLLGAGSYNEQFF. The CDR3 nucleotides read TGTGCCAGCAGTTTATTAGGGGCCGGCTCCTACAATGAGCAGTTCTTC. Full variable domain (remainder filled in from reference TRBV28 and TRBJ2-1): DVKVTQSSRYLVKRTGEKVFLECVQDMDHENMFWYRQDPGLGLRLIYFSYDVKMKEKGDIPEGYSVSREKKERFSLILESASTNQTSMYLCASSLLGAGSYNEQFFGPGTRLTVL.

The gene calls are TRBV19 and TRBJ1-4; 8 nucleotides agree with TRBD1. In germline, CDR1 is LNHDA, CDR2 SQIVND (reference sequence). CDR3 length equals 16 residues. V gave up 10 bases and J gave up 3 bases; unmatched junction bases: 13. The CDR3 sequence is CAINKRDRRANEKLFF. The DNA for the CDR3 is TGTGCCATAAACAAAAGGGACAGGCGAGCTAATGAAAAACTGTTTTTT.

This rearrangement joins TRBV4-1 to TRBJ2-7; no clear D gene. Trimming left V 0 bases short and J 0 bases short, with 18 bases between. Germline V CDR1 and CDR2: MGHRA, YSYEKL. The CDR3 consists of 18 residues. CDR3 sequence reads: CASSQDKEVHSFSYEQYF. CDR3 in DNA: TGCGCCAGCAGCCAAGATAAAGAAGTCCACTCCTTCTCCTACGAGCAGTACTTC.

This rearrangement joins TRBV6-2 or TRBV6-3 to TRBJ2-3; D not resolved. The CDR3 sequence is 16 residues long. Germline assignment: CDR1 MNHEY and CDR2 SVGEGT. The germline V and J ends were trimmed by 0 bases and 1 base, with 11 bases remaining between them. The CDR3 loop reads CASSYSHFGGTDTQYF. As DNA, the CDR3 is TGTGCCAGCAGTTACTCGCACTTCGGAGGCACAGATACGCAGTATTTT.

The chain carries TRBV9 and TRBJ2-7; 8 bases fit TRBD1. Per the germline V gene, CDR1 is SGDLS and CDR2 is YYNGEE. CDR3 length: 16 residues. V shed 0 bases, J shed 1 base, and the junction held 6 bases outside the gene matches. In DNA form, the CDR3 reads TGTGCCAGCAGCGTAGGACAGGGGTCGTTGTCCTACGAGCAGTACTTC. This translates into CASSVGQGSLSYEQYF.

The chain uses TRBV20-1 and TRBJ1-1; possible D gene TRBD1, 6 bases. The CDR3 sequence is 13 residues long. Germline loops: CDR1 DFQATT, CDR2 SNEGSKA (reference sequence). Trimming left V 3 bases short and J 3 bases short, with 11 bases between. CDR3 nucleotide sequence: TGCAGTGCTAGTAGGGGGTCGGACACTGAAGCTTTCTTT. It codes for CSASRGSDTEAFF.

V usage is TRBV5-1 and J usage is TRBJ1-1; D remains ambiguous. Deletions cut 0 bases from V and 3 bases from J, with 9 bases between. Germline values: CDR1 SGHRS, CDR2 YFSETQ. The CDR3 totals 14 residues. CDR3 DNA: TGCGCCAGCAGCTTGGGGGTAGCGGACACTGAAGCTTTCTTT. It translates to CASSLGVADTEAFF.

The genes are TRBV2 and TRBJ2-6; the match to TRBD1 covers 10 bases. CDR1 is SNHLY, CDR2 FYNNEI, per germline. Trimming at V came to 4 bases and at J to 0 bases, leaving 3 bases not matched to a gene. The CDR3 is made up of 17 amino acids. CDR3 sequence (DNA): TGTGCCAGCAGTGGGGACAGGGGATTCTCTGGGGCCAACGTCCTGACTTTC. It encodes CASSGDRGFSGANVLTF.

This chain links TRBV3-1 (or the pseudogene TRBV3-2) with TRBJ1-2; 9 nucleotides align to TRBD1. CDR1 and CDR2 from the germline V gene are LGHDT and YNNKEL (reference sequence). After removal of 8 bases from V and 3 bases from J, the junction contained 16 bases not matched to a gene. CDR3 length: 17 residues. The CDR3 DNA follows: TGTGCCAGCTCCGGGGCTGAGGACAGGGGCAGAGACTATGGCTACACCTTC. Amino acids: CASSGAEDRGRDYGYTF.

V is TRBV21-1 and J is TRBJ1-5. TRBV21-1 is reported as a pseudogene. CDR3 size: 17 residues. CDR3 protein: CASSRGRVEVGNQPQHF. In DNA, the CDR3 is TGTGCCAGCAGCAGGGGGAGGGTAGAGGTGGGCAATCAGCCCCAGCATTTT.

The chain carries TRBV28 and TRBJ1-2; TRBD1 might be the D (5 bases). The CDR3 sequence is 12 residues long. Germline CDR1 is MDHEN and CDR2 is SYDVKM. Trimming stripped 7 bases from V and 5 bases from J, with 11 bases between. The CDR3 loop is CASTPTDYGYTF. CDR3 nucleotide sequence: TGTGCCAGCACCCCGACAGATTATGGCTACACCTTC.

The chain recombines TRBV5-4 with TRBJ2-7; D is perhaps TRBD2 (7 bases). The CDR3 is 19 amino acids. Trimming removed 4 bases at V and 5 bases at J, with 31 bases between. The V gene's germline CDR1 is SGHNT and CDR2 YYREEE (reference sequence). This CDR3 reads CASSGRAERDIQVKDEQYF. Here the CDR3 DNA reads TGTGCCAGCAGCGGGAGGGCCGAGCGGGACATCCAGGTTAAAGACGAGCAGTACTTC.

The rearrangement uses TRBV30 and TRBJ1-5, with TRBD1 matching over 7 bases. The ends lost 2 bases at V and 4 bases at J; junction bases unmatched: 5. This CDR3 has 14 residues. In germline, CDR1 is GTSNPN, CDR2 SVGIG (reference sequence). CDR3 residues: CAWSFTGDNQPQHF. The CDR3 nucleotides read TGTGCCTGGAGTTTTACAGGGGATAATCAGCCCCAGCATTTT.

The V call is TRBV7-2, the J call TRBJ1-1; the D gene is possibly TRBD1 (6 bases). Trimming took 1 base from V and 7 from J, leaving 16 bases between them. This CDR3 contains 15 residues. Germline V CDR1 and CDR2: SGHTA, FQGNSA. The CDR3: CASSLDAGGHSEAFF. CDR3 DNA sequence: TGTGCCAGCAGCTTAGATGCGGGGGGCCATAGTGAAGCTTTCTTT.

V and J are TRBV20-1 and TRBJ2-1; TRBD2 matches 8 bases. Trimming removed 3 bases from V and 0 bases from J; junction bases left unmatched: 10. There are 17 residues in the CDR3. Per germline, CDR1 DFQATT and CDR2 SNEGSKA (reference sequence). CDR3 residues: CSASREGVAISYNEQFF. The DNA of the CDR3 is TGCAGTGCTAGTCGGGAGGGGGTGGCGATCTCCTACAATGAGCAGTTCTTC.